One and the same sample provided the 21 T cell receptor beta chains below, sequenced in a study of regulatory T cells in long-lasting Graves disease. Time point denoted: newly diagnosed GD, antithyroid drugs for less than 3 months. After RNA was extracted from PBMCs, the TCR library was made from it. The authors built TCR beta libraries using iRepertoire HTBI primers and Arm-PCR of CDR3 regions. Each CDR3 protein is one row after TCRdb ran MiXCR on the multiplex PCR reads. The sample holds more than 400,000 distinct CDR3 sequences, roughly 16% seen once. These sequences were also reported in another study, on T cells in Graves' hyperthyroidism and ophthalmopathy.

The material sequenced was peripheral blood mononuclear cells (PBMCs), taken at new diagnosis, from a patient treated with antithyroid drugs. Every receptor here comes from a man aged 35 to 55 with Graves disease.

This clonotype was seen ten or more times. This chain links TRBV28 with TRBJ2-2, with 13 positions matching TRBD2. The CDR3 is 20 amino acids. Unmatched junction bases numbered 16, after V lost 4 bases and J lost 5 bases. Germline lookup yields CDR1 MDHEN and CDR2 SYDVKM. This CDR3 reads CASSSGTLAGGPFWTGELFF. CDR3 coding DNA: TGTGCCAGCAGTTCGGGGACACTAGCGGGAGGGCCTTTTTGGACCGGGGAGCTGTTTTTT.

J is TRBJ2-1 and V is TRBV6-7; 13 positions agree with TRBD2. TRBV6-7 qualifies as an ORF whose function is uncertain. Trimming removed 2 bases from V and 8 bases from J; junction bases left unmatched: 9. There are 17 residues in the CDR3. The CDR3 spells CASSYPATSGRADEQFF. CDR3 in DNA: TGTGCCAGCAGTTACCCCGCAACTAGCGGGAGGGCCGATGAGCAGTTCTTC.

This clonotype was counted a few times. Sequence at one end of the junction differs from germline and may be a read error. The chain links TRBV6-6 to TRBJ2-3, with TRBD2 identical over 9 bases. CDR1 MNHNY and CDR2 SVGAGI come from the germline V gene (reference sequence). The CDR3 loop spans 17 amino acids. The CDR3 sequence: CASSYSRSSGIPDTQYF. For the CDR3, the DNA is TGTGCCAGCAGTTACTCGAGATCTAGCGGGATCCCAGATACACAGTATTTT.

This clonotype was found many times. The chain uses TRBV30 and TRBJ2-1, with TRBD1 identical over 9 bases. With V trimmed by 3 bases and J by 4 bases, 4 bases remained unmatched. This CDR3 is built from 14 residues. Germline lookup yields CDR1 GTSNPN and CDR2 SVGIG (reference sequence). CDR3 in DNA: TGTGCCTGGAGGGACAGGGGTTATTACAATGAGCAGTTCTTC. Protein: CAWRDRGYYNEQFF.

This clonotype was observed at least ten times. V usage is TRBV24-1 and J usage is TRBJ2-3; no clear D gene. Germline V gene lookup returns CDR1 KGHDR and CDR2 SFDVKD. Trimming removed 4 bases from V and 5 bases from J, with 18 bases in between. This CDR3 is built from 16 residues. CDR3 sequence reads: CATSDRSVWGIDTQYF. CDR3 nucleotides: TGTGCCACCAGTGACCGGTCTGTGTGGGGTATAGATACGCAGTATTTT.

This clonotype was seen a single time. V and J are TRBV27 and TRBJ2-7; possibly TRBD2 for D (6 bases). The CDR3 extends over 15 amino acids. V was clipped by 3 bases and J by 5 bases, with 17 bases between them. Per the germline V gene, CDR1 is MNHEY and CDR2 is SMNVEV (reference sequence). CDR3 DNA: TGTGCCAGCAGTTTTGTGGCTAGCGAGAGAAACGAGCAGTACTTC. Protein: CASSFVASERNEQYF.

This clonotype has only a few counts. This chain uses TRBV3-1 with TRBJ2-2, with 8 bases matching TRBD2. V was pared by 0 bases and J by 7 bases, with 10 bases of the junction left unmatched. Germline V gene data show CDR1 as LGHDT and CDR2 as YNNKEL (reference sequence). This CDR3 has 17 residues. CDR3 in amino acids: CASSQEGTRGFGGELFF. The CDR3 nucleotides are TGTGCCAGCAGCCAAGAGGGGACTAGAGGTTTCGGCGGGGAGCTGTTTTTT.

In its sample, this clonotype was seen many times. This chain uses TRBV5-1 with TRBJ2-7, with TRBD2 matching over 8 bases. J was trimmed by 7 bases and V by 3 bases; bases with no gene match: 12. The CDR3 spans 15 residues. Germline CDR1 SGHRS, CDR2 YFSETQ. The CDR3 nucleotides read TGCGCCAGCAGCTCTCTAGGACTAGCCGCATCGGAGCAGTACTTC. Its translation is CASSSLGLAASEQYF.

This clonotype turned up a few times. This rearrangement joins TRBV29-1 to TRBJ2-7, with 8 bases matching TRBD1. Germline CDR1 SQVTM, CDR2 ANQGSEA. There are 13 residues in the CDR3. The trim removed 4 bases at V and 1 base at J, leaving 3 bases unmatched. Here the CDR3 DNA reads TGCAGCGTTGTGAACAGGGGGTCCTACGAGCAGTACTTC. Translation gives CSVVNRGSYEQYF.

The chain recombines TRBV7-2 with TRBJ2-5; 10 bases are a match to TRBD2. The J segment lost 5 bases and the V segment lost 8 bases, leaving 8 bases of the junction unmatched. This CDR3 contains 14 residues. Germline V CDR1 and CDR2: SGHTA, FQGNSA. This CDR3 is CASERGGGTETQYF. CDR3 DNA: TGTGCCAGCGAGCGGGGGGGCGGAACTGAGACCCAGTACTTC.

This clonotype was recorded at least ten times. V and J are TRBV5-1 and TRBJ2-3; D gene unclear. V gave up 1 base and J gave up 3 bases, with 15 bases separating them. Germline V CDR1 and CDR2: SGHRS, YFSETQ. This CDR3 has 16 residues. The CDR3 DNA reads as TGCGCCAGCAGCTTGAGAGGCAGAATAAAGACAGATACGCAGTATTTT. Translated, it gives CASSLRGRIKTDTQYF.

This clonotype was found many times. This chain uses TRBV28 with TRBJ2-1, with 7 nucleotides matching TRBD1. Germline CDR1 and CDR2: MDHEN and SYDVKM. CDR3 size: 16 residues. V was clipped by 4 bases and J by 2 bases; unmatched bases: 8. In nucleotides, the CDR3 is TGTGCCAGCAGTTCTATTTGGGACAGACCCTACAATGAGCAGTTCTTC. Its translation is CASSSIWDRPYNEQFF.

There are many counts of this clonotype. V gene TRBV20-1 combines with J gene TRBJ2-2, with D uncertain. V lost 1 base and J lost 0, with 9 bases in between. CDR1 DFQATT and CDR2 SNEGSKA come from the germline V gene (reference sequence). This CDR3 region has 15 residues. The CDR3: CSARGPGPNTGELFF. The DNA for the CDR3 is TGCAGTGCTAGAGGGCCTGGGCCGAACACCGGGGAGCTGTTTTTT.

The rearrangement links TRBV19 to TRBJ2-1, with 11 bases that match TRBD2. CDR3 size: 19 residues. Germline V gene data show CDR1 as LNHDA and CDR2 as SQIVND (reference sequence). After removal of 3 bases from V and 7 bases from J, the junction contained 17 bases not matched to a gene. DNA for the CDR3: TGTGCCAGTAGTATTGGGGATTATACCGGGACTAGCGGACTAAATGAGCAGTTCTTC. Protein product: CASSIGDYTGTSGLNEQFF.

This clonotype was seen at least ten times. The rearrangement joins TRBV5-1 to TRBJ1-1; a possible D gene is TRBD1 (5 bases). Germline assignment: CDR1 SGHRS and CDR2 YFSETQ. Trimming removed 4 bases at V and 4 bases at J, with 23 bases between. The CDR3 has 17 residues. CDR3 in DNA: TGCGCCAGCAGCCCCCGGAACGCGGGGCAGGCGAGCACTGAAGCTTTCTTT. Translation: CASSPRNAGQASTEAFF.

This clonotype appeared many times. The chain couples TRBV11-2 to TRBJ2-7; TRBD1 aligns across 7 bases. In germline, CDR1 is SGHAT, CDR2 FQNNGV. Trimming at V came to 4 bases and at J to 3 bases, leaving 6 bases not matched to a gene. This CDR3 region has 14 residues. The CDR3 DNA is TGTGCCAGCAGCTCACGACAGGGTTTCTACGAGCAGTACTTC. Its protein is CASSSRQGFYEQYF.

V and J are TRBV9 and TRBJ1-1, with D possibly TRBD1 on 5 matching bases. V dropped 4 bases and J dropped 11 bases, with 15 bases sitting between them. Germline V gene data show CDR1 as SGDLS and CDR2 as YYNGEE. This CDR3 has 12 amino acids. DNA for the CDR3: TGTGCCAGCAGCCAGAACGAAGGGACTGCTTTCTTT. Protein: CASSQNEGTAFF. The variable domain in full, completed from reference TRBV9 and TRBJ1-1, reads DSGVTQTPKHLITATGQRVTLRCSPRSGDLSVYWYQQSLDQGLQFLIQYYNGEERAKGNILERFSAQQFPDLHSELNLSSLELGDSALYFCASSQNEGTAFFGQGTRLTVV.

This clonotype was observed at least ten times. This rearrangement joins TRBV30 to TRBJ1-2; the D is unclear. This CDR3 contains 9 residues. With 8 bases removed from V and 7 bases from J, the gap between germline ends came to 8 bases. CDR1 GTSNPN and CDR2 SVGIG come from the germline V gene (reference sequence). The CDR3 DNA follows: TGTGCCCTGGAACCTGGCTACACCTTC. Protein product: CALEPGYTF.

This clonotype was counted a few times. V gene TRBV19 combines with J gene TRBJ2-1; D is ambiguous. The CDR3 consists of 13 residues. Deletions cut 2 bases from V and 5 bases from J, with 7 bases between. Germline assignment: CDR1 LNHDA and CDR2 SQIVND (reference sequence). The DNA for the CDR3 is TGTGCCAGTAGTATATCACAAAACAATGAGCAGTTCTTC. Translated: CASSISQNNEQFF.

This clonotype was recorded only once. Just one base apart from a much larger clone, this may be a read error. The V gene is TRBV27, the J gene TRBJ2-5; 8 bases line up with TRBD1. The CDR3 is made up of 17 amino acids. CDR1 is MNHEY and CDR2 is SMNVEV in the germline V gene (reference sequence). The CDR3 region has the DNA TGTGCCATCAGTGAGTCTGACTGGACAGGGACAAGAGAGACCCAGTACTTC. Residues: CAISESDWTGTRETQYF.

This clonotype has ten or more counts. This sequence joins TRBV28 and TRBJ1-2, with 8 bases that match TRBD1. Germline V lookup: CDR1 MDHEN, CDR2 SYDVKM. The ends lost 4 bases at V and 3 bases at J; junction bases unmatched: 7. CDR3 length: 15 residues. The CDR3 region has the DNA TGTGCCAGCAGTTATGCAGGGGGCGCAGACTATGGCTACACCTTC. This encodes CASSYAGGADYGYTF.